These 28 T cell receptor beta chains were sequenced from one sample in a study of radiotherapy plus CTLA-4 blockade in lung cancer (dated by TCRdb to the late 2010s). Libraries were constructed by the immunoSEQ multiplex PCR assay. TCRdb provides this immuneACCESS table in a form limited to in-frame rearrangements. Some clones are lacking; in checked studies, under half of them reflect an unresolved V gene, and why the rest are absent is not known. This sample is represented by about 44,000 clones; about 74% of them were singletons. The ten biggest clones cover under 3% of the sample. The sequenced sample was peripheral blood, obtained from a patient treated with radiotherapy plus ipilimumab. These receptors were taken from a human donor with non-small cell lung cancer whose response to radiotherapy plus ipilimumab could not be evaluated.

The table lists this clone with a few counts. The rearrangement joins TRBV7-2 to TRBJ1-2; TRBD1 aligns across 11 bases. CDR1 is SGHTA, CDR2 FQGNSA, per germline. This CDR3 has 15 residues. V gave up 3 bases and J gave up 8 bases; unmatched junction bases: 8. The CDR3 loop is CASSFEGQGARGYTF. As DNA, the CDR3 is TGTGCCAGCAGCTTCGAAGGACAGGGGGCGCGGGGCTACACCTTC.

This clone has a handful of counts. The chain joins TRBV13 to TRBJ2-2; D is ambiguous. V shed 3 bases and J shed 5 bases, with 7 bases lying between them. Germline values: CDR1 PRHDT, CDR2 FYEKMQ (reference sequence). CDR3 length: 13 amino acids. The CDR3, as DNA: TGTGCCAGCAGCTTGAGCGAGACCGGGGAGCTGTTTTTT. Amino acids: CASSLSETGELFF.

J is TRBJ1-1 and V is TRBV4-1, with 9 bases lining up with TRBD1. V lost 1 base, J lost 3 bases, and 21 bases stayed unmatched. Germline loops: CDR1 MGHRA, CDR2 YSYEKL. This CDR3 contains 21 residues. This CDR3 reads CASSQGIRFSRDRVGYTEAFF. CDR3 nucleotide sequence: TGCGCCAGCAGCCAAGGTATTAGGTTTTCCCGGGACAGGGTGGGATACACTGAAGCTTTCTTT.

The genes are TRBV4-1 and TRBJ1-1, with D hard to call. Trimming cost V 2 bases and J 4 bases, with 11 bases left between them. This CDR3 comprises 14 residues. Germline V gene sequence: CDR1 MGHRA, CDR2 YSYEKL. The DNA for the CDR3 is TGCGCCAGCAGCCAATTTGGAGCGCGCACTGAAGCTTTCTTT. Encoded protein: CASSQFGARTEAFF.

This clone showed up just once. The chain links TRBV19 to TRBJ2-1; tentative D call: TRBD2 (5 bases). The CDR3 spans 14 residues. CDR1 LNHDA and CDR2 SQIVND come from the germline V gene (reference sequence). The germline V and J ends were trimmed by 1 base and 9 bases, with 13 bases remaining between them. The CDR3 nucleotides read TGTGCCAGTAGTATAGGGCGAGGGAAGGGTGAGCAGTTCTTC. Translated, it gives CASSIGRGKGEQFF.

The chain couples TRBV5-6 to TRBJ2-7, with 9 bases matching TRBD1. V lost 4 bases, J lost 12 bases, and 8 bases stayed unmatched. The length of the CDR3 is 12 residues. Germline V lookup: CDR1 SGHDT, CDR2 YYEEEE. Written as DNA, the CDR3 is TGTGCCAGCAGCGAATCCGGGACAGGGCGGTACTTC. It translates to CASSESGTGRYF.

V usage is TRBV5-6 and J usage is TRBJ2-3; 7 positions agree with TRBD1. Germline V CDR1 and CDR2: SGHDT, YYEEEE. J lost 5 bases, V lost 0 bases, and 9 bases had no gene match. The CDR3 extends over 16 amino acids. The chain's CDR3 is CASSLGPGQLQDTQYF. In DNA, the CDR3 is TGTGCCAGCAGCTTGGGGCCGGGACAGCTTCAAGATACGCAGTATTTT.

The J gene is TRBJ2-1, the V gene TRBV11-2; unclear D gene. Germline CDR1 SGHAT, CDR2 FQNNGV. Deletions cut 3 bases from V and 0 bases from J, with 6 bases between. The CDR3 spans 14 residues. The CDR3 DNA sequence: TGTGCCAGCAGCTTCACTTACTCCTACAATGAGCAGTTCTTC. Its translation: CASSFTYSYNEQFF.

The chain uses TRBV4-1 and TRBJ2-5; 14 bases match TRBD2. CDR3 length equals 19 residues. Germline CDR1 MGHRA, CDR2 YSYEKL. With V trimmed by 6 bases and J by 1 base, 13 bases remained unmatched. Here the CDR3 reads CASRLGRLAGGHSQETQYF. CDR3 sequence (DNA): TGCGCCAGCAGACTCGGGCGACTAGCGGGGGGGCACAGCCAAGAGACCCAGTACTTC.

The V gene is TRBV6-6, the J gene TRBJ1-1, with D tentatively TRBD1 (6 bases). CDR3 length equals 16 residues. Trimming left V 5 bases short and J 3 bases short, with 19 bases between. The V gene's germline CDR1 is MNHNY and CDR2 SVGAGI (reference sequence). CDR3 residues: CASSPPPGHWDTEAFF. The CDR3 DNA is TGTGCCAGCAGTCCCCCCCCGGGACACTGGGACACTGAAGCTTTCTTT.

Only one count was recorded for this clone. V gene TRBV5-4 combines with J gene TRBJ2-1, with 9 nucleotides matching TRBD2. The ends lost 7 bases at V and 8 bases at J; junction bases unmatched: 10. This CDR3 is 14 amino acids long. Germline CDR1 is SGHNT and CDR2 is YYREEE (reference sequence). CDR3 DNA sequence: TGTGCCAGCTCGTCGGGGACTAGCACCGATGAGCAGTTCTTC. The encoded protein is CASSSGTSTDEQFF.

V gene TRBV6-1 combines with J gene TRBJ1-2; 8 positions match TRBD1. Per germline, CDR1 MNHNS and CDR2 SASEGT. V gave up 10 bases and J gave up 1 base; unmatched junction bases: 2. The CDR3 totals 12 residues. The CDR3 reads CAITGGNYGYTF. In DNA form, the CDR3 reads TGTGCCATTACAGGGGGTAACTATGGCTACACCTTC.

This clone was counted between two and nine times. The chain has TRBV2 and TRBJ2-3, with 9 bases identical to TRBD2. The germline gives CDR1 SNHLY, CDR2 FYNNEI. This CDR3 comprises 16 residues. J was trimmed by 2 bases and V by 7 bases; bases with no gene match: 10. The CDR3 sequence: CASTRISSGATDTQYF. DNA for the CDR3: TGTGCCAGCACCCGAATATCTAGCGGGGCCACAGATACGCAGTATTTT.

This clone appeared a single time. The CDR3: CASSPFDRAKLFF. The CDR3 coding sequence is TGTGCCAGCTCACCATTCGACAGGGCAAAACTGTTTTTT. This chain uses TRBV18 with TRBJ1-4, with 7 bases matching TRBD1. The V gene end was trimmed by 2 bases and the J gene end by 10 bases; junction bases not matched to a gene: 4. Germline values: CDR1 KGHSH, CDR2 LQKENI. The CDR3 sequence is 13 residues long.

This clone was seen once. The genes are TRBV19 and TRBJ2-5; TRBD2 matches at 7 bases. The CDR3 spans 15 residues. Unmatched junction bases numbered 11, after V lost 5 bases and J lost 5 bases. CDR1 is LNHDA, CDR2 SQIVND, per germline (reference sequence). Here the CDR3 DNA reads TGTGCCAGTAGTCCTCAGAGGGCGGGGGTGGAGACCCAGTACTTC. Residues: CASSPQRAGVETQYF.

The chain links TRBV7-2 to TRBJ2-5; 8 nucleotides align to TRBD2. CDR1 is SGHTA and CDR2 is FQGNSA in the germline V gene. This CDR3 contains 15 residues. V lost 2 bases, J lost 5 bases, and 7 bases stayed unmatched. The CDR3 nucleotides are TGTGCCAGCAGCTTATCCAGCGGGAGCGGGGAGACCCAGTACTTC. As protein: CASSLSSGSGETQYF.

The chain joins TRBV5-6 to TRBJ1-5; possible D gene TRBD1, 6 bases. Trimming cost V 0 bases and J 7 bases, with 14 bases left between them. This CDR3 spans 15 amino acids. From germline, CDR1 is SGHDT and CDR2 YYEEEE. This CDR3 is CASSLAGGLTQPQHF. Here the CDR3 DNA reads TGTGCCAGCAGCTTGGCCGGGGGGCTAACCCAGCCCCAGCATTTT.

This chain uses TRBV5-1 with TRBJ2-6, with a weak D call TRBD1 (5 bases). Germline V gene lookup returns CDR1 SGHRS and CDR2 YFSETQ. The CDR3 sequence is 15 residues long. V was pared by 4 bases and J by 2 bases, with 10 bases between. The CDR3 nucleotides are TGCGCCAGCAGCATGACAGCAACTGGGGCCAACGTCCTGACTTTC. It encodes CASSMTATGANVLTF.

The J gene is TRBJ2-7, the V gene TRBV28; TRBD1 agrees at 9 bases. CDR3 length: 14 amino acids. CDR1 is MDHEN and CDR2 is SYDVKM in the germline V gene. V dropped 10 bases and J dropped 2; count of bases not matched to a gene: 9. The CDR3 loop reads CAIRGQGTTYEQYF. CDR3 DNA sequence: TGTGCCATCCGAGGACAGGGGACTACCTACGAGCAGTACTTC. Looking up the rest from reference TRBV28 and TRBJ2-7 gives the full variable domain: DVKVTQSSRYLVKRTGEKVFLECVQDMDHENMFWYRQDPGLGLRLIYFSYDVKMKEKGDIPEGYSVSREKKERFSLILESASTNQTSMYLCAIRGQGTTYEQYFGPGTRLTVT.

The chain carries TRBV6-5 and TRBJ2-7; the match to TRBD2 covers 11 bases. The junction had 8 bases not matched to a gene; V was cut back by 6 bases and J by 7 bases. CDR3 length: 14 amino acids. Germline CDR1 and CDR2: MNHEY and SVGAGI. In DNA form, the CDR3 reads TGTGCCAGCAGCCCTAGCGGGGGGTCGGCGGAGCAGTACTTC. The encoded protein is CASSPSGGSAEQYF.

The CDR3 protein is CASSNQGRYGYTF. The DNA for the CDR3 is TGTGCCAGCAGCAACCAGGGTCGCTATGGCTACACCTTC. The rearrangement uses TRBV7-2 and TRBJ1-2, with a tentative D call TRBD1 (5 bases). Germline CDR1 reads SGHTA; CDR2 reads FQGNSA. V was trimmed by 5 bases and J by 4 bases, leaving 11 bases between them. CDR3 length: 13 amino acids.

The V and J genes are TRBV4-3 and TRBJ1-6; 8 nucleotides align to TRBD1. Germline assignment: CDR1 LGHNA and CDR2 YSLEER. V was pared by 1 base and J by 7 bases, with 3 bases of the junction left unmatched. This CDR3 has 15 amino acids. The CDR3 spells CASSQGQGWNSPLHF. For the CDR3, the DNA is TGCGCCAGCAGCCAAGGACAGGGGTGGAATTCACCCCTCCACTTT.

The CDR3 loop reads CASSTPSGPQHF. The CDR3 bases are TGTGCCAGCAGTACCCCCTCGGGGCCCCAGCATTTT. The rearrangement links TRBV5-6 to TRBJ1-5; D not certain. Germline values: CDR1 SGHDT, CDR2 YYEEEE. Trimming cost V 5 bases and J 9 bases, with 12 bases left between them. This CDR3 is 12 amino acids long.

This sequence joins TRBV7-2 and TRBJ2-4; TRBD2 matches at 13 bases. V lost 5 bases to trimming and J lost 1 base; unmatched junction nucleotides: 11. CDR3 length equals 19 residues. Germline V lookup: CDR1 SGHTA, CDR2 FQGNSA. For the CDR3, the DNA is TGTGCCAGCAGCGGGCTGACTAGCGGGGGGACCGGGGCCAAAAACATTCAGTACTTC. The encoded protein is CASSGLTSGGTGAKNIQYF.

The chain joins TRBV27 to TRBJ2-1; TRBD2 agrees at 7 bases. CDR3 length: 14 residues. After removal of 4 bases from V and 7 bases from J, the junction contained 7 bases not matched to a gene. Germline CDR1 is MNHEY and CDR2 is SMNVEV (reference sequence). Here the CDR3 reads CASSYAGVGNEQFF. In nucleotides, the CDR3 is TGTGCCAGCAGTTATGCGGGGGTCGGGAATGAGCAGTTCTTC.

This rearrangement joins TRBV4-3 to TRBJ2-1, with 9 nucleotides matching TRBD2. The V segment lost 4 bases and the J segment 4 bases; nucleotides outside the gene matches: 5. There are 15 residues in the CDR3. Germline values: CDR1 LGHNA, CDR2 YSLEER. In DNA form, the CDR3 reads TGCGCCAGCAGCCTTAGCGGGGGCCGTTACAATGAGCAGTTCTTC. Translated, it gives CASSLSGGRYNEQFF.

This chain links TRBV25-1 with TRBJ1-4, with D possibly TRBD1 on 5 matching bases. The CDR3 totals 16 residues. CDR1 MGHDK and CDR2 SYGVNS come from the germline V gene. Trimming removed 0 bases at V and 6 bases at J, with 14 bases between. The CDR3 spells CASSEYRRGWDEKLFF. CDR3 coding DNA: TGTGCCAGCAGTGAATATAGGAGGGGTTGGGATGAAAAACTGTTTTTT.

The chain combines TRBV6-5 with TRBJ1-5; TRBD1 matches at 7 bases. This CDR3 spans 11 amino acids. CDR1 MNHEY and CDR2 SVGAGI come from the germline V gene. The V gene end was trimmed by 8 bases and the J gene end by 10 bases; junction bases not matched to a gene: 5. The CDR3: CASGLGGPQHF. CDR3 DNA: TGTGCCAGCGGGCTAGGGGGCCCCCAGCATTTT.